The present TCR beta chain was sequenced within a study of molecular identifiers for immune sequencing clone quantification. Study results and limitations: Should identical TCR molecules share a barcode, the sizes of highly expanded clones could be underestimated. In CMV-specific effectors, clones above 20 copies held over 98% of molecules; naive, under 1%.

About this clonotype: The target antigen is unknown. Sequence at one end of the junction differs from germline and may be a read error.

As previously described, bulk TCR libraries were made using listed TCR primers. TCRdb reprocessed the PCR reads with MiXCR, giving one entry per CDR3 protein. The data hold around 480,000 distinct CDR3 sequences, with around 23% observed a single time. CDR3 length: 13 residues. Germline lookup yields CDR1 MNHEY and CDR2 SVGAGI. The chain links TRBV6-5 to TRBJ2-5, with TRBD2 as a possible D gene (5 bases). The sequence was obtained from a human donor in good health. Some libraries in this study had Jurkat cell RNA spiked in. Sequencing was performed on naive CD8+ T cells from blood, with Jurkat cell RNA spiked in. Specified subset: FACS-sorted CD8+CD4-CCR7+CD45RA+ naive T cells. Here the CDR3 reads CASSYVWGETQHF. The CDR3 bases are TGTGCCAGCAGTTACGTGTGGGGAGAGACCCAGCACTTC.